The 22 T cell receptor beta chains listed next were all sequenced from one sample in a study of T cell responses to AZD1222 COVID-19 vaccine. Profiling relied on immunoSEQ multiplex PCR, and the TCRdb table lists in-frame clones only, not all of them. In the table there are more than 95,000 clones, almost 90% of which are singletons. Sequencing was performed on peripheral blood, taken on day 0 of AZD1222 vaccination. These receptors originate from an adult in good health.

The chain couples TRBV27 to TRBJ1-4; 8 bases agree with TRBD1. This CDR3 has 14 residues. Germline V gene sequence: CDR1 MNHEY, CDR2 SMNVEV (reference sequence). V shed 7 bases, J shed 7 bases, and the junction held 8 bases outside the gene matches. The CDR3 DNA sequence: TGTGCCAGCACCCGACAGGGGTTGGGTGAAAAACTGTTTTTT. Translated: CASTRQGLGEKLFF.

Remarks on this clone: The junction and the germline gene differ at one end; a read error may be behind it. The chain employs TRBV28 and TRBJ1-2, with TRBD1 as a possible D gene (5 bases). This CDR3 has 12 residues. CDR1 MDHEN and CDR2 SYDVKM come from the germline V gene. CDR3 residues: CASSLRREGYIF. The CDR3 coding sequence is TGTGCCAGCAGCCTCAGAAGGGAGGGGTATATCTTC.

J is TRBJ2-1 and V is TRBV24-1; 9 bases are a match to TRBD1. V shed 4 bases, J shed 8 bases, and the junction held 8 bases outside the gene matches. The CDR3 has 15 amino acids. In germline, CDR1 is KGHDR, CDR2 SFDVKD. The CDR3 nucleotides are TGTGCCACCAGTGAATCCGGGACAGGGATCGATGAGCAGTTCTTC. It is translated as CATSESGTGIDEQFF.

This clone was picked up a small number of times. The chain employs TRBV24-1 and TRBJ1-2, with a weak D call TRBD1 (5 bases). CDR3 length equals 12 residues. CDR1 is KGHDR and CDR2 is SFDVKD in the germline V gene. Trimming took off 4 bases at V and 6 bases at J, with 8 bases between the two ends. CDR3 nucleotide sequence: TGTGCCACCAGTGACCGGGGGGATGGCTACACCTTC. Its translation: CATSDRGDGYTF.

This clone is a singleton in its sample. The chain links TRBV27 to TRBJ1-2; 7 bases fit TRBD1. CDR3 length: 13 residues. J was trimmed by 6 bases and V by 6 bases; bases with no gene match: 7. Per the germline V gene, CDR1 is MNHEY and CDR2 is SMNVEV (reference sequence). The CDR3 nucleotides read TGTGCCAGCAGATTGACAGGGACCCATGGCTACACCTTC. This codes for CASRLTGTHGYTF.

The chain has TRBV5-6 and TRBJ2-3; 10 nucleotides line up with TRBD2. Germline V gene sequence: CDR1 SGHDT, CDR2 YYEEEE. CDR3 length: 15 amino acids. V shed 4 bases, J shed 4 bases, and the junction held 6 bases outside the gene matches. CDR3 region: CASSTLAGVADTQYF. The CDR3 DNA is TGTGCCAGCAGCACCCTAGCGGGGGTCGCAGATACGCAGTATTTT.

The V gene is TRBV7-2, the J gene TRBJ2-1, with no clear D. The ends were cut back, 0 bases at V and 4 bases at J, with 16 bases in the middle. This CDR3 comprises 17 residues. Germline loops: CDR1 SGHTA, CDR2 FQGNSA. CDR3 protein: CASSLALLGPSYNEQFF. The CDR3 DNA sequence: TGTGCCAGCAGCTTAGCGCTCCTCGGTCCCTCTTACAATGAGCAGTTCTTC.

The chain has TRBV7-9 and TRBJ1-2; D is possibly TRBD1 (5 bases). Germline V lookup: CDR1 SEHNR, CDR2 FQNEAQ (reference sequence). The CDR3 spans 14 residues. V was cut by 5 bases and J by 4 bases, with 14 bases left in between. CDR3 DNA: TGTGCCAGCAGCGTCTCCGGGGGATCCTATGGCTACACCTTC. Translated: CASSVSGGSYGYTF.

The chain combines TRBV12-5 with TRBJ1-1; weak D call: TRBD1 (5 bases). Trimming took 1 base from V and 4 from J, leaving 13 bases between them. This CDR3 has 15 amino acids. CDR1 and CDR2 from the germline V gene are LGHNT and FRNRAP. For the CDR3, the DNA is TGTGCTAGTGGTTTGGGGACAAAGGGTTTCACTGAAGCTTTCTTT. Translated: CASGLGTKGFTEAFF. The whole variable domain, filled in from reference TRBV12-5 and TRBJ1-1, reads DARVTQTPRHKVTEMGQEVTMRCQPILGHNTVFWYRQTMMQGLELLAYFRNRAPLDDSGMPKDRFSAEMPDATLATLKIQPSEPRDSAVYFCASGLGTKGFTEAFFGQGTRLTVV.

The gene calls are TRBV5-1 and TRBJ1-3; D uncertain. Germline CDR1 and CDR2: SGHRS and YFSETQ. V lost 5 bases and J 0 bases, leaving 12 bases between the germline ends. The CDR3 has 15 residues. The CDR3 loop reads CASSQTIASGNTIYF. The CDR3 coding sequence is TGCGCCAGCAGTCAGACTATCGCCTCTGGAAACACCATATATTTT.

The chain recombines TRBV6-2 or TRBV6-3 with TRBJ1-1; possibly TRBD1 for D (6 bases). The CDR3 is 13 residues long. Trimming took off 4 bases at V and 8 bases at J, with 14 bases between the two ends. Germline CDR1 MNHEY, CDR2 SVGEGT. CDR3 nucleotide sequence: TGTGCCAGCAGTTTATCGGGACAAAGAGAAGCTTTCTTT. Its translation is CASSLSGQREAFF.

This sequence joins TRBV29-1 and TRBJ2-3; TRBD1 aligns across 8 bases. The length of the CDR3 is 13 residues. Losses at the gene ends were 3 bases for V and 2 bases for J; bases not matched to a gene: 1. Germline values: CDR1 SQVTM, CDR2 ANQGSEA. CDR3 amino acids: CSVDRGLTDTQYF. CDR3 bases: TGCAGCGTTGACAGGGGGCTCACAGATACGCAGTATTTT.

This chain joins TRBV7-6 and TRBJ2-3; 10 bases are a match to TRBD2. CDR1 and CDR2 from the germline V gene are SGHVS and FNYEAQ. CDR3 length equals 19 residues. V gave up 5 bases and J gave up 0 bases; unmatched junction bases: 14. In DNA form, the CDR3 reads TGTGCCAGCAGCGTTAGCGGGGGGACCACTGACTTTAGCACAGATACGCAGTATTTT. Translation gives CASSVSGGTTDFSTDTQYF.

The chain links TRBV21-1 to TRBJ2-1. TRBV21-1 has pseudogene status. This CDR3 comprises 17 residues. CDR3 DNA sequence: TGTGCCAGCAGCACGGACAGCGGGCCTAGCTCCTACAATGAGCAGTTCTTC. Translated: CASSTDSGPSSYNEQFF.

The V gene is TRBV27, the J gene TRBJ2-5, with D tentatively TRBD1 or TRBD2 (5 bases each). There are 13 residues in the CDR3. Trimming took 8 bases from V and 5 from J, leaving 15 bases between them. Germline V gene data show CDR1 as MNHEY and CDR2 as SMNVEV (reference sequence). The CDR3 spells CASHGTGRETQYF. The CDR3, as DNA: TGTGCCAGCCATGGAACGGGGCGGGAGACCCAGTACTTC.

On this clone itself: The same CDR3 also results from other DNA sequences found in this sample. The chain combines TRBV7-3 with TRBJ2-3; the match to TRBD2 covers 10 bases. J gave up 1 base and V 5 bases, and 3 bases lay outside the gene matches. This CDR3 comprises 15 residues. CDR1 and CDR2 from the germline V gene are SGHTA and FQGTGA. The CDR3: CASSQTSGRTDTQYF. The CDR3 DNA is TGTGCCAGCAGCCAGACTAGCGGGCGCACAGATACGCAGTATTTT.

CDR3 amino acids: CATSRDGGSPLHF. The CDR3 bases are TGTGCCACCAGCAGAGATGGGGGGTCACCCCTCCACTTT. The chain couples TRBV15 to TRBJ1-6; perhaps TRBD1 as D (5 bases). From germline, CDR1 is LNHNV and CDR2 YYDKDF (reference sequence). V lost 0 bases to trimming and J lost 10 bases, with 7 bases between them. The CDR3 consists of 13 residues.

The chain recombines TRBV28 with TRBJ2-2; 8 nucleotides agree with TRBD2. J lost 3 bases, V lost 5 bases, and 8 bases had no gene match. CDR3 length equals 16 residues. Germline CDR1 MDHEN, CDR2 SYDVKM. This CDR3 reads CASSVPTSADTGELFF. The CDR3 bases are TGTGCCAGCAGTGTCCCGACTAGCGCGGACACCGGGGAGCTGTTTTTT.

The rearrangement links TRBV7-9 to TRBJ1-1, with D possibly TRBD1 on 6 matching bases. The CDR3 has 15 residues. V lost 4 bases and J lost 1, with 13 bases in between. The germline gives CDR1 SEHNR, CDR2 FQNEAQ (reference sequence). The CDR3 loop reads CASSSISQGNTEAFF. The CDR3 bases are TGTGCCAGCAGCTCGATCTCACAGGGGAACACTGAAGCTTTCTTT.

The gene calls are TRBV5-1 and TRBJ1-5; TRBD1 aligns across 8 bases. Germline values: CDR1 SGHRS, CDR2 YFSETQ. Trimming at V came to 4 bases and at J to 2 bases, leaving 8 bases not matched to a gene. The CDR3 loop spans 16 amino acids. The CDR3 sequence is CASSAGIQGGNQPQHF. The DNA of the CDR3 is TGCGCCAGCAGCGCGGGTATACAGGGGGGCAATCAGCCCCAGCATTTT.

This rearrangement joins TRBV11-2 to TRBJ2-2; 8 nucleotides match TRBD1. The germline V gene has CDR1 SGHAT and CDR2 FQNNGV. CDR3 length: 15 residues. V lost 6 bases, J lost 1 base, and 4 bases stayed unmatched. The DNA of the CDR3 is TGTGCCAGCAGTCCTGGGACAGGGAACACCGGGGAGCTGTTTTTT. Its translation: CASSPGTGNTGELFF.

The chain has TRBV3-1 (or the pseudogene TRBV3-2) and TRBJ2-1; a weak D match, TRBD1 (6 bases). The CDR3 is 14 residues long. Trimming removed 0 bases from V and 8 bases from J, with 11 bases in between. Germline assignment: CDR1 LGHDT and CDR2 YNNKEL (reference sequence). The CDR3 sequence: CASSQDLQGYEQFF. The CDR3 DNA reads TGTGCCAGCAGCCAAGATCTACAGGGCTATGAGCAGTTCTTC.